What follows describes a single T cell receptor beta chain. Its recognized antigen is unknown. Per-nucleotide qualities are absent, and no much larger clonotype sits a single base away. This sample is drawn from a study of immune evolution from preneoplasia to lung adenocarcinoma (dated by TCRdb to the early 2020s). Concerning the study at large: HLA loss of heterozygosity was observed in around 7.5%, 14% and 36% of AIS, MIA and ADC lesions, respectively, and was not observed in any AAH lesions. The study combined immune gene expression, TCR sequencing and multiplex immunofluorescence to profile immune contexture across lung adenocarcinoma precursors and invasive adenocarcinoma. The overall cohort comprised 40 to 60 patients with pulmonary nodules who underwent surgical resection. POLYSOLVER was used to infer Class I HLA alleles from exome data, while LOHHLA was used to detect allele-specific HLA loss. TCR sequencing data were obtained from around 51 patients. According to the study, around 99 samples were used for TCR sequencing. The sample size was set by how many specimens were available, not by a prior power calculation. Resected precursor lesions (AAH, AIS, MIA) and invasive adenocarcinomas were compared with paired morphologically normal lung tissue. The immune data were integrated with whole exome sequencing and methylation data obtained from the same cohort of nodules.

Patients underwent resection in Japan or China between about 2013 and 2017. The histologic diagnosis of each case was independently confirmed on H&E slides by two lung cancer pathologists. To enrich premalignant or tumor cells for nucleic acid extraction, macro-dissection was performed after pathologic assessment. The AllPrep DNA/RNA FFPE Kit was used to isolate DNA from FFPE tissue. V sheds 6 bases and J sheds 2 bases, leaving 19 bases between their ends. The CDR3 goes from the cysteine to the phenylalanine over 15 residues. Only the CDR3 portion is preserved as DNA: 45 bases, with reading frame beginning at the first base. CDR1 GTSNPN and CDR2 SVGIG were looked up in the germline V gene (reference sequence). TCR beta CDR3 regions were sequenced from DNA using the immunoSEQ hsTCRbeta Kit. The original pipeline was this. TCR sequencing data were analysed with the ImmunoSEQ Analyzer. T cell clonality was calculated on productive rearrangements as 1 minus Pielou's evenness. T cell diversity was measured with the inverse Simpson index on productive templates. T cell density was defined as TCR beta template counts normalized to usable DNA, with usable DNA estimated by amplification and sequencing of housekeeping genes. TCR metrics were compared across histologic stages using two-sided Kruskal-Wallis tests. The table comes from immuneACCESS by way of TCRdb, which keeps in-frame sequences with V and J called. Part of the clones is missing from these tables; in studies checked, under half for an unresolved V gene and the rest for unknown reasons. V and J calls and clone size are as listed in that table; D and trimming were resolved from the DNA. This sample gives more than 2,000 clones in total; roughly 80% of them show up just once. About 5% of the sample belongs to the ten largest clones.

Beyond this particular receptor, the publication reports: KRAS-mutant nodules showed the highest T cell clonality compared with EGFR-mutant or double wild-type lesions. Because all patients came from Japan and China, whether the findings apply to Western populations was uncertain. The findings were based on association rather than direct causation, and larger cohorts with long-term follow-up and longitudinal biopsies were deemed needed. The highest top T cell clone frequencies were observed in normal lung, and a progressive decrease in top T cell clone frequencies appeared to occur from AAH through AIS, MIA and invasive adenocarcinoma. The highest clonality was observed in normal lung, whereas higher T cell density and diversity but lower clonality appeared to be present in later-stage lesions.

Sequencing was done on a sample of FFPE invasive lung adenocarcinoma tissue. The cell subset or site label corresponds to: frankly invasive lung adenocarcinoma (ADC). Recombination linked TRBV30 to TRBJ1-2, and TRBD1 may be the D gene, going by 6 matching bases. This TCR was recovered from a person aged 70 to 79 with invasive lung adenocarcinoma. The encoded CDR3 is CACSASQGLNYGYTF. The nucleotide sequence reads TGTGCCTGCTCAGCTTCACAGGGCCTGAACTATGGCTACACCTTC.